One sample yielded the 20 T cell receptor beta chains listed below, sequenced in a study of T cell responses to AZD1222 COVID-19 vaccine. Generated by immunoSEQ multiplex PCR, the TCRdb table keeps only in-frame clones and is missing some. The sample contains about 170,000 clones, approximately 88% of which appear only once. Material: peripheral blood, obtained 28 days after the second AZD1222 dose. Receptor source: an adult who received the AZD1222 COVID-19 vaccine.

Of note for this clone: The junction and the germline gene differ at one end; a read error may be behind it. The CDR3 DNA reads as TGCGCCAGCAGCTTAGACGCCTACCAGCAGTACTTC. Its protein product is CASSLDAYQQYF. V and J are TRBV5-1 and TRBJ2-7; D is uncertain. The CDR3 has 12 amino acids. Germline assignment: CDR1 SGHRS and CDR2 YFSETQ.

The rearrangement joins TRBV20-1 to TRBJ2-3; 7 bases line up with TRBD2. The CDR3 runs to 16 residues. V shed 3 bases and J 1 base; nucleotides not matched to a gene: 10. Germline assignment: CDR1 DFQATT and CDR2 SNEGSKA (reference sequence). The DNA for the CDR3 is TGCAGTGCTAGTCGCGCCCGGACTAGGCGCACAGATACGCAGTATTTT. Protein sequence: CSASRARTRRTDTQYF.

V usage is TRBV6-5 and J usage is TRBJ1-2; D gene uncertain. The CDR3 contains 12 residues. Deletions cut 4 bases from V and 4 bases from J, with 7 bases between. In germline, CDR1 is MNHEY, CDR2 SVGAGI. CDR3 nucleotides: TGTGCCAGCAGTTTAGTTGGCTATGGCTACACCTTC. It translates to CASSLVGYGYTF.

The chain couples TRBV5-1 to TRBJ2-2; TRBD1 is a possible D gene (7 bases). Germline-derived CDR1 and CDR2 are SGHRS and YFSETQ. This CDR3 is 16 amino acids long. V lost 4 bases and J 5 bases, leaving 18 bases between the germline ends. CDR3 amino acids: CASSINTGAGTGELFF. The CDR3 nucleotides read TGCGCCAGCAGCATAAATACAGGGGCGGGGACCGGGGAGCTGTTTTTT.

The V call is TRBV11-3, the J call TRBJ1-1; 10 bases match TRBD1. Per the germline V gene, CDR1 is SGHNT and CDR2 is YENEEA. The CDR3 consists of 14 residues. Trimming removed 4 bases from V and 7 bases from J; junction bases left unmatched: 6. In DNA, the CDR3 is TGTGCCAGCAGCTCGGGACAGGGGAGTATTGAAGCTTTCTTT. It encodes CASSSGQGSIEAFF.

This sequence joins TRBV19 and TRBJ1-2; TRBD1 matches at 7 bases. Germline V gene sequence: CDR1 LNHDA, CDR2 SQIVND (reference sequence). This CDR3 contains 14 residues. The J segment lost 8 bases and the V segment lost 6 bases, leaving 12 bases of the junction unmatched. The CDR3 nucleotides read TGTGCCAGTAGCACTGAAGGGGGCTCTGGCGGCTACACCTTC. Translating it yields CASSTEGGSGGYTF. Using reference TRBV19 and TRBJ1-2 for the parts outside the CDR3, the full variable domain is DGGITQSPKYLFRKEGQNVTLSCEQNLNHDAMYWYRQDPGQGLRLIYYSQIVNDFQKGDIAEGYSVSREKKESFPLTVTSAQKNPTAFYLCASSTEGGSGGYTFGSGTRLTVV.

The chain uses TRBV19 and TRBJ2-7, with D unresolved. V lost 3 bases and J lost 2, with 8 bases in between. The CDR3 has 13 amino acids. The germline V gene encodes CDR1 LNHDA and CDR2 SQIVND (reference sequence). CDR3 coding DNA: TGTGCCAGTAGTATTTCTCCCGCCTACGAGCAGTACTTC. Its translation is CASSISPAYEQYF.

V is TRBV7-9 and J is TRBJ2-7; a weak D match, TRBD1 (5 bases). The CDR3 consists of 13 residues. V lost 3 bases and J 3 bases, leaving 9 bases between the germline ends. Germline CDR1 reads SEHNR; CDR2 reads FQNEAQ (reference sequence). CDR3 residues: CASSFEDNYEQYF. The DNA of the CDR3 is TGTGCCAGCAGCTTCGAGGACAACTACGAGCAGTACTTC.

The chain uses TRBV29-1 and TRBJ1-2, with 7 bases lining up with TRBD1. J was trimmed by 2 bases and V by 4 bases; bases with no gene match: 4. Per the germline V gene, CDR1 is SQVTM and CDR2 is ANQGSEA. The CDR3 is 13 residues long. The CDR3 is CSVGAGGNYGYTF. The CDR3 coding sequence is TGCAGCGTTGGAGCAGGGGGAAACTATGGCTACACCTTC.

The CDR3 sequence is CASSTGRSYGYTF. The CDR3 DNA reads TGTGCCAGCAGTACGGGACGGAGCTATGGCTACACCTTC. V is TRBV2 and J is TRBJ1-2, with D tentatively TRBD1 (5 bases). The CDR3 covers 13 residues. V was shortened by 5 bases and J by 4 bases, with 11 bases between the two germline ends. Per the germline V gene, CDR1 is SNHLY and CDR2 is FYNNEI. Combining the CDR3 with reference TRBV2 and TRBJ1-2 gives the whole variable domain EPEVTQTPSHQVTQMGQEVILRCVPISNHLYFYWYRQILGQKVEFLVSFYNNEISEKSEIFDDQFSVERPDGSNFTLKIRSTKLEDSAMYFCASSTGRSYGYTFGSGTRLTVV.

CDR3 sequence reads: CASSLVGADTQYF. In DNA form, the CDR3 reads TGCGCCAGCAGCTTGGTTGGTGCAGATACGCAGTATTTT. The rearrangement uses TRBV5-1 and TRBJ2-3; D is undetermined. The CDR3 loop spans 13 amino acids. The V gene's germline CDR1 is SGHRS and CDR2 YFSETQ. Deletions cut 0 bases from V and 4 bases from J, with 6 bases between.

The chain has TRBV30 and TRBJ2-6, with D uncertain. The germline CDR1 and CDR2 sequences are GTSNPN and SVGIG (reference sequence). The CDR3 extends over 17 amino acids. Trimming took 0 bases from V and 4 from J, leaving 16 bases between them. CDR3 DNA sequence: TGTGCCTGGAGTGTACTTAGGGTTGTACTGGGGGCCAACGTCCTGACTTTC. This encodes CAWSVLRVVLGANVLTF.

The chain combines TRBV6-6 with TRBJ1-1, with D unclear. The CDR3 has 14 amino acids. Germline V lookup: CDR1 MNHNY, CDR2 SVGAGI (reference sequence). V lost 0 bases to trimming and J lost 8 bases, with 13 bases between them. CDR3 sequence reads: CASSYSRVAGEAFF. CDR3 in DNA: TGTGCCAGCAGTTACTCGAGGGTGGCTGGCGAAGCTTTCTTT.

In this sample, this clone turned up once. The chain employs TRBV18 and TRBJ2-7; 7 positions agree with TRBD2. Looked up from germline, CDR1 is KGHSH and CDR2 is LQKENI. The CDR3 covers 17 residues. Trimming at V came to 0 bases and at J to 4 bases, leaving 12 bases not matched to a gene. The CDR3 spells CASSPPGFTSEAYEQYF. As DNA, the CDR3 is TGTGCCAGCTCACCACCGGGGTTCACTAGCGAAGCGTACGAGCAGTACTTC.

This clone is a singleton in its sample. The chain combines TRBV5-1 with TRBJ2-1; tentatively, D is TRBD2 (7 bases). V lost 7 bases and J lost 7, with 24 bases in between. This CDR3 region has 16 residues. CDR1 and CDR2 from the germline V gene are SGHRS and YFSETQ. The CDR3 nucleotides read TGCGCCAGCCGGGGGGTTGCAGGGGTGTTTTTTAATGAGCAGTTCTTC. Translating it yields CASRGVAGVFFNEQFF. Looking up the rest from reference TRBV5-1 and TRBJ2-1 gives the full variable domain: KAGVTQTPRYLIKTRGQQVTLSCSPISGHRSVSWYQQTPGQGLQFLFEYFSETQRNKGNFPGRFSGRQFSNSRSEMNVSTLELGDSALYLCASRGVAGVFFNEQFFGPGTRLTVL.

This chain connects TRBV29-1 to TRBJ1-1; a possible D gene is TRBD1 (6 bases). Germline V gives CDR1 SQVTM, CDR2 ANQGSEA. V gave up 7 bases and J gave up 1 base, with 10 bases separating them. The CDR3 is 12 residues long. CDR3 bases: TGCAGCGGGGGGGCGCGGAACACTGAAGCTTTCTTT. It yields the protein CSGGARNTEAFF.

This rearrangement joins TRBV27 to TRBJ2-7, with a possible D match to TRBD2 (5 bases). The germline gives CDR1 MNHEY, CDR2 SMNVEV (reference sequence). V lost 5 bases and J lost 7, with 18 bases in between. The CDR3 extends over 14 amino acids. The chain's CDR3 is CASSETRNRGEQYF. As DNA, the CDR3 is TGTGCCAGCAGTGAGACCCGAAATCGAGGGGAGCAGTACTTC.

The rearrangement uses TRBV7-9 and TRBJ2-7; D gene uncertain. CDR3 length: 15 residues. The germline CDR1 and CDR2 sequences are SEHNR and FQNEAQ (reference sequence). V lost 3 bases and J lost 3, with 15 bases in between. CDR3 residues: CASSFTGFMDYEQYF. The CDR3 nucleotides read TGTGCCAGCAGCTTCACCGGGTTCATGGACTACGAGCAGTACTTC.

The chain has TRBV4-3 and TRBJ1-6; D is perhaps TRBD1 (5 bases). The germline gives CDR1 LGHNA, CDR2 YSLEER. Trimming removed 3 bases at V and 6 bases at J, with 12 bases between. This CDR3 contains 15 residues. This CDR3 reads CASSQLRGGNSPLHF. In DNA form, the CDR3 reads TGCGCCAGCAGCCAGCTTCGGGGCGGTAATTCACCCCTCCACTTT.

V and J are TRBV19 and TRBJ1-6; no definite D call. The CDR3 is 13 residues long. Germline assignment: CDR1 LNHDA and CDR2 SQIVND (reference sequence). V shed 4 bases and J shed 15 bases, with 16 bases lying between them. CDR3 coding DNA: TGTGCCAGTAGTAGGGAGGTACGAGGGAACCTCCACTTT. Its translation is CASSREVRGNLHF.